These T cell receptor beta chains were read from a single sample in a study of neurological immune-mediated disorders. TCRdb ran MiXCR on the 5' RACE reads and lists one entry per CDR3 protein. The sample shows 45,000 to 65,000 distinct CDR3 sequences, approximately 4% of them seen only once. The sequenced sample consisted of PBMCs. Every receptor here comes from a man aged 45-65 years with multiple sclerosis. Both conserved end residues are part of each CDR3. The order of the fields is J gene, V gene, clone size, D gene, CDR3 protein, CDR3 DNA. The D gene is left open where the match is weak. Size values are once, few and many counts, or a class for expanded clones, and some rows have none.

J: TRBJ2-1; V: TRBV6-2/TRBV6-3; size: many; D: .; CDR3: CASRVSSYNEQFF; DNA: TGTGCCAGCAGGGTCAGCTCCTACAATGAGCAGTTCTTC
J: TRBJ2-3; V: TRBV20-1; size: few; D: TRBD2; CDR3: CSARPRGLAGTDTQYF; DNA: TGCAGTGCTAGACCGCGTGGGCTAGCGGGCACAGATACGCAGTATTTT
J: TRBJ1-1; V: TRBV29-1; size: many; D: TRBD1; CDR3: CSVIQGMQAFF; DNA: TGCAGCGTTATACAGGGGATGCAAGCTTTCTTT
J: TRBJ2-1; V: TRBV6-5; size: many; D: .; CDR3: CASRGSRYNEQFF; DNA: TGTGCCAGCCGGGGCAGCCGCTACAATGAGCAGTTCTTC
J: TRBJ2-7; V: TRBV12-3/TRBV12-4; size: many; D: .; CDR3: CASSLSRGSDEQYF; DNA: TGTGCCAGCAGTTTGAGTAGGGGATCGGACGAGCAGTACTTC
J: TRBJ1-3; V: TRBV30; size: .; D: .; CDR3: CAWSSGSLSGNTIYF; DNA: TGTGCCTGGAGTTCGGGGTCCCTCTCTGGAAACACCATATATTTT
J: TRBJ2-1; V: TRBV6-6; size: many; D: .; CDR3: CASSPNRAAEQFF; DNA: TGTGCCAGCAGCCCTAACAGGGCGGCTGAGCAGTTCTTC
J: TRBJ2-1; V: TRBV12-3/TRBV12-4; size: many; D: TRBD2; CDR3: CASRAPIAGDNEQFF; DNA: TGTGCCAGCAGGGCCCCAATAGCGGGAGACAATGAGCAGTTCTTC
J: TRBJ2-3; V: TRBV20-1; size: many; D: TRBD2; CDR3: CSAEVLAGGTDTQYF; DNA: TGCAGTGCCGAGGTCCTAGCGGGAGGCACAGATACGCAGTATTTT
J: TRBJ2-1; V: TRBV15; size: many; D: TRBD2; CDR3: CATSRDWGGEQFF; DNA: TGTGCCACCAGCAGAGATTGGGGGGGTGAGCAGTTCTTC
J: TRBJ2-7; V: TRBV6-6; size: many; D: TRBD1; CDR3: CASSSGTGSYEQYF; DNA: TGTGCCAGCAGTTCGGGGACAGGCAGCTACGAGCAGTACTTC
J: TRBJ2-1; V: TRBV20-1; size: many; D: .; CDR3: CSARWISSGSYNEQFF; DNA: TGCAGTGCTAGATGGATCAGTAGCGGATCCTACAATGAGCAGTTCTTC
J: TRBJ2-5; V: TRBV5-1; size: many; D: .; CDR3: CASSFSTGNQETQYF; DNA: TGCGCCAGCAGCTTTTCAACCGGGAACCAAGAGACCCAGTACTTC
J: TRBJ2-3; V: TRBV3-1; size: many; D: TRBD2; CDR3: CASSQEGTSEDTQYF; DNA: TGTGCCAGCAGCCAAGAGGGGACTAGCGAGGATACGCAGTATTTT
J: TRBJ2-1; V: TRBV12-5; size: many; D: TRBD2; CDR3: CASGLGRGASYEQFF; DNA: TGTGCTAGTGGTTTAGGGCGGGGGGCAAGCTATGAGCAGTTCTTC
J: TRBJ2-5; V: TRBV28; size: many; D: TRBD1; CDR3: CASRDRGRLETQYF; DNA: TGTGCCAGTCGGGACAGGGGGCGCTTAGAGACCCAGTACTTC
J: TRBJ2-5; V: TRBV12-3/TRBV12-4; size: many; D: .; CDR3: CASSQETQYF; DNA: TGTGCCAGCAGCCAGGAGACCCAGTACTTC
J: TRBJ2-5; V: TRBV28; size: many; D: .; CDR3: CASITPLASTGRWTQYF; DNA: TGTGCCAGCATCACTCCGCTAGCGTCAACGGGGAGGTGGACCCAGTACTTC
J: TRBJ2-7; V: TRBV19; size: few; D: .; CDR3: CASGPPYEQYF; DNA: TGTGCCAGTGGACCCCCCTACGAGCAGTACTTC
J: TRBJ2-1; V: TRBV5-1; size: many; D: TRBD2; CDR3: CASSGSGTYNEQFF; DNA: TGCGCCAGCAGCGGAAGCGGGACTTACAATGAGCAGTTCTTC
J: TRBJ1-5; V: TRBV21-1; size: few; D: .; CDR3: CASSFSRMVGEIKPQHF; DNA: TGTGCCAGCAGCTTTTCCAGAATGGTAGGGGAAATCAAGCCCCAGCATTTT
J: TRBJ2-7; V: TRBV20-1; size: many; D: .; CDR3: CSAIQAARTVEQYF; DNA: TGCAGTGCTATCCAAGCGGCCCGAACGGTCGAGCAGTACTTC
J: TRBJ2-7; V: TRBV2; size: few; D: .; CDR3: CASTWDFAYEQYF; DNA: TGTGCCAGCACCTGGGACTTTGCCTACGAGCAGTACTTC
J: TRBJ2-3; V: TRBV6-5; size: many; D: .; CDR3: CASRPQPFTDTQYF; DNA: TGTGCCAGCAGACCTCAACCTTTCACAGATACGCAGTATTTT
J: TRBJ2-1; V: TRBV20-1; size: many; D: TRBD1; CDR3: CSANGQGRVNEQFF; DNA: TGCAGTGCTAACGGACAGGGGAGGGTCAATGAGCAGTTCTTC
J: TRBJ2-3; V: TRBV25-1; size: few; D: .; CDR3: CASSEGYGGSTDTQYF; DNA: TGTGCCAGCAGTGAAGGGTATGGGGGCAGCACAGATACGCAGTATTTT
J: TRBJ2-1; V: TRBV9; size: many; D: .; CDR3: CASSVARSPYNEQFF; DNA: TGTGCCAGCAGCGTAGCTCGGTCCCCCTACAATGAGCAGTTCTTC
J: TRBJ1-1; V: TRBV29-1; size: many; D: TRBD1; CDR3: CSVVGQMNTEAFF; DNA: TGCAGCGTTGTGGGACAGATGAACACTGAAGCTTTCTTT
J: TRBJ2-2; V: TRBV6-2/TRBV6-3; size: .; D: .; CDR3: CASSNTGELFF; DNA: TGTGCCAGCAGTAACACCGGGGAGCTGTTTTTT
J: TRBJ2-7; V: TRBV5-1; size: few; D: .; CDR3: CASSLAQGQHEQYF; DNA: TGCGCCAGCAGCTTGGCCCAGGGTCAACACGAGCAGTACTTC
J: TRBJ2-7; V: TRBV5-1; size: few; D: TRBD2; CDR3: CASSLLGGTSGYEQYF; DNA: TGCGCCAGCAGCTTGTTAGGGGGGACTAGCGGATACGAGCAGTACTTC
J: TRBJ1-1; V: TRBV7-9; size: many; D: .; CDR3: CASSTEIAGRGGRTEAFF; DNA: TGTGCCAGCAGTACCGAGATCGCAGGGAGGGGAGGTAGAACTGAAGCTTTCTTT
J: TRBJ2-3; V: TRBV3-1; size: .; D: TRBD2; CDR3: CASSRAGGRDTDTQYF; DNA: TGTGCCAGCAGCCGGGCTGGCGGGAGGGACACAGATACGCAGTATTTT
J: TRBJ2-7; V: TRBV5-6; size: many; D: .; CDR3: CASSLGGSSYEQYF; DNA: TGTGCCAGCAGCTTGGGAGGGAGCTCCTACGAGCAGTACTTC
J: TRBJ1-1; V: TRBV6-5; size: many; D: .; CDR3: CASSYGGNTEAFF; DNA: TGTGCCAGCAGTTACGGAGGGAACACTGAAGCTTTCTTT
J: TRBJ1-4; V: TRBV27; size: many; D: .; CDR3: CASSLASLRGEKLFF; DNA: TGTGCCAGCAGTTTAGCGAGTTTGAGGGGTGAAAAACTGTTTTTT
J: TRBJ2-5; V: TRBV10-3; size: few; D: .; CDR3: CAISQGNTEETQYF; DNA: TGTGCCATCAGTCAGGGCAATACCGAAGAGACCCAGTACTTC
J: TRBJ1-1; V: TRBV10-3; size: many; D: .; CDR3: CAITTQLNTEAFF; DNA: TGTGCCATCACCACTCAGTTGAACACTGAAGCTTTCTTT
J: TRBJ2-3; V: TRBV27; size: many; D: TRBD2; CDR3: CATRGLASSTDTQYF; DNA: TGTGCCACCCGTGGACTAGCGAGCAGCACAGATACGCAGTATTTT
J: TRBJ2-7; V: TRBV7-9; size: few; D: .; CDR3: CASSPIRLDEQYF; DNA: TGTGCCAGCAGCCCCATAAGACTAGACGAGCAGTACTTC
J: TRBJ2-6; V: TRBV24-1; size: .; D: .; CDR3: CATSAGSGANVLTF; DNA: TGTGCCACCAGTGCCGGTAGTGGGGCCAACGTCCTGACTTTC
J: TRBJ2-7; V: TRBV6-1; size: many; D: .; CDR3: CASVQNPHEQYF; DNA: TGTGCCAGTGTGCAAAATCCCCACGAGCAGTACTTC
J: TRBJ1-1; V: TRBV6-6; size: many; D: TRBD1; CDR3: CASSWTGTNTEAFF; DNA: TGTGCCAGTTCTTGGACAGGGACGAACACTGAAGCTTTCTTT
J: TRBJ2-5; V: TRBV7-6; size: many; D: .; CDR3: CASGKGETQYF; DNA: TGTGCCTCCGGGAAAGGGGAGACCCAGTACTTC
J: TRBJ1-3; V: TRBV3-1; size: few; D: .; CDR3: CASSQDPDSGNTIYF; DNA: TGTGCCAGCAGCCAAGATCCAGACTCTGGAAACACCATATATTTT
J: TRBJ2-7; V: TRBV29-1; size: many; D: .; CDR3: CSVRVSSYEQYF; DNA: TGCAGCGTTCGAGTTTCCTCCTACGAGCAGTACTTC
J: TRBJ2-1; V: TRBV28; size: many; D: .; CDR3: CASLSDNEQFF; DNA: TGTGCCAGCCTCTCCGACAATGAGCAGTTCTTC
J: TRBJ2-1; V: TRBV9; size: many; D: .; CDR3: CASSAGPPVDGEQFF; DNA: TGTGCCAGCAGCGCCGGCCCCCCCGTGGACGGTGAGCAGTTCTTC
J: TRBJ2-5; V: TRBV27; size: many; D: .; CDR3: CASRSDNRAIETQYF; DNA: TGTGCCAGCAGATCGGACAACAGGGCGATTGAGACCCAGTACTTC
J: TRBJ2-1; V: TRBV5-1; size: many; D: .; CDR3: CASSPTAYNEQFF; DNA: TGCGCCAGCAGCCCGACAGCCTACAATGAGCAGTTCTTC
J: TRBJ1-1; V: TRBV5-1; size: many; D: .; CDR3: CASSLGRREQNTEAFF; DNA: TGCGCCAGCAGCTTGGGGCGAAGGGAGCAAAACACTGAAGCTTTCTTT
J: TRBJ2-5; V: TRBV20-1; size: many; D: .; CDR3: CSARSGGTQYF; DNA: TGCAGTGCTAGATCGGGCGGGACCCAGTACTTC